The 19 T cell receptor beta chains in this list originate from one sample, sequenced in a study of blood T cell repertoires in COVID-19. Repertoires were generated with immunoSEQ multiplex PCR, while TCRdb's copy carries only in-frame clones and drops some. The table records 200,000 to 250,000 clones, about four fifths of them present only once. What was sequenced was PBMCs or T cells enriched from blood (not recorded which). These receptor sequences come from a man in his sixties who had recovered from COVID-19.

The gene calls are TRBV5-1 and TRBJ2-2; possibly TRBD2 for D (6 bases). Trimming left V 4 bases short and J 6 bases short, with 16 bases between. The CDR3 runs 15 residues. Germline CDR1 SGHRS, CDR2 YFSETQ. The chain's CDR3 is CASSQGGGGPGELFF. The DNA of the CDR3 is TGCGCCAGCAGCCAGGGAGGAGGCGGGCCCGGGGAGCTGTTTTTT.

This sequence joins TRBV6-5 and TRBJ1-2; the match to TRBD1 covers 7 bases. Trimming cost V 5 bases and J 0 bases; bases outside gene matches: 3. Germline V gene lookup returns CDR1 MNHEY and CDR2 SVGAGI. The CDR3 has 14 residues. The CDR3 reads CASSIGTANYGYTF. Here the CDR3 DNA reads TGTGCCAGCAGTATAGGGACAGCTAACTATGGCTACACCTTC.

This clone has only a few counts. The V gene is TRBV2, the J gene TRBJ1-5, with 10 bases matching TRBD1. The CDR3 loop spans 15 amino acids. In germline, CDR1 is SNHLY, CDR2 FYNNEI. V lost 6 bases and J lost 7; bases outside the gene matches: 9. Here the CDR3 reads CASSAGQGYRQPQHF. CDR3 coding DNA: TGTGCCAGCAGCGCGGGACAGGGGTATAGACAGCCCCAGCATTTT.

The gene calls are TRBV7-9 and TRBJ2-3; 9 bases map to TRBD1. The V segment lost 1 base and the J segment 3 bases; nucleotides outside the gene matches: 5. CDR1 is SEHNR, CDR2 FQNEAQ, per germline (reference sequence). The CDR3 has 16 residues. The CDR3 is CASSLGGTGLTDTQYF. The CDR3 DNA reads TGTGCCAGCAGCTTAGGGGGGACAGGGCTAACAGATACGCAGTATTTT. The entire variable domain, with the rest obtained from reference TRBV7-9 and TRBJ2-3, is as follows: DTGVSQNPRHKITKRGQNVTFRCDPISEHNRLYWYRQTLGQGPEFLTYFQNEAQLEKSRLLSDRFSAERPKGSFSTLEIQRTEQGDSAMYLCASSLGGTGLTDTQYFGPGTRLTVL.

The V call is TRBV11-3, the J call TRBJ2-1; no reliable D call. The CDR3 is 12 residues long. The germline V and J ends were trimmed by 1 base and 7 bases, with 5 bases remaining between them. The germline gives CDR1 SGHNT, CDR2 YENEEA. This CDR3 is CASSLGSNEQFF. CDR3 DNA sequence: TGTGCCAGCAGCTTAGGTTCGAATGAGCAGTTCTTC.

J is TRBJ2-2 and V is TRBV30; D is unclear. The CDR3 loop spans 12 amino acids. V lost 5 bases, J lost 4 bases, and 8 bases lay in between. Germline CDR1 is GTSNPN and CDR2 is SVGIG (reference sequence). CDR3 sequence: CAWDTLTGELFF. In nucleotides, the CDR3 is TGTGCCTGGGACACCCTCACCGGGGAGCTGTTTTTT.

The chain recombines TRBV10-1 with TRBJ2-2, with 10 nucleotides matching TRBD1. The CDR3 contains 20 residues. Trimming at V came to 6 bases and at J to 4 bases, leaving 20 bases not matched to a gene. Per germline, CDR1 WNHNN and CDR2 SYGVQD (reference sequence). CDR3 DNA sequence: TGCGCCAGCAGCGTCGAGCTCCGGGACAGGGGTAAATCTGGCACCGGGGAGCTGTTTTTT. This encodes CASSVELRDRGKSGTGELFF.

In DNA form, the CDR3 reads TGTGCCAGCAGCTTACAGGGATACTCCTACAATGAGCAGTTCTTC. Amino acid sequence: CASSLQGYSYNEQFF. The chain employs TRBV7-2 and TRBJ2-1, with D possibly being TRBD1 (5 bases). The CDR3 has 15 residues. CDR1 is SGHTA, CDR2 FQGNSA, per germline. Trimming pared 2 bases from V and 0 bases from J, leaving 8 bases between.

V and J are TRBV7-8 and TRBJ1-2, with 7 bases aligning to TRBD1. The CDR3 spans 14 residues. J lost 6 bases, V lost 5 bases, and 9 bases had no gene match. From germline, CDR1 is SGHVS and CDR2 FQNEAQ. The CDR3 DNA reads as TGTGCCAGCAGCCTAACAGGGGTAAAAGATGGCTACACCTTC. This gives the protein CASSLTGVKDGYTF.

This clone was counted a few times. The chain carries TRBV5-1 and TRBJ2-2; D is perhaps TRBD1 (6 bases). This CDR3 has 15 amino acids. V was shortened by 4 bases and J by 1 base, with 11 bases between the two germline ends. Germline CDR1 is SGHRS and CDR2 is YFSETQ. CDR3 residues: CASSPAGENTGELFF. The CDR3 bases are TGCGCCAGCAGCCCCGCAGGGGAGAACACCGGGGAGCTGTTTTTT. The whole variable domain, filled in from reference TRBV5-1 and TRBJ2-2, reads KAGVTQTPRYLIKTRGQQVTLSCSPISGHRSVSWYQQTPGQGLQFLFEYFSETQRNKGNFPGRFSGRQFSNSRSEMNVSTLELGDSALYLCASSPAGENTGELFFGEGSRLTVL.

This clone was counted only a few times. The chain employs TRBV27 and TRBJ2-7; 8 positions match TRBD1. Germline assignment: CDR1 MNHEY and CDR2 SMNVEV (reference sequence). The CDR3 runs 13 residues. V dropped 5 bases and J dropped 6; count of bases not matched to a gene: 6. CDR3 sequence reads: CASSRDRFSEQYF. The CDR3 DNA reads as TGTGCCAGCAGTCGGGACAGGTTTTCCGAGCAGTACTTC.

This chain connects TRBV19 to TRBJ1-5, with TRBD1 identical over 9 bases. Trimming cost V 4 bases and J 7 bases; bases outside gene matches: 5. The CDR3 runs 14 residues. CDR1 is LNHDA and CDR2 is SQIVND in the germline V gene (reference sequence). DNA for the CDR3: TGTGCCAGTAGTACCCGACAGGGGGTACAGCCCCAGCATTTT. Its translation is CASSTRQGVQPQHF.

This clone was found once. The chain employs TRBV5-4 and TRBJ2-3, with D possibly TRBD2 on 6 matching bases. Trimming shortened V by 4 bases and J by 0 bases, and 15 bases separated the two germline ends. The CDR3 totals 16 residues. Germline V gives CDR1 SGHNT, CDR2 YYREEE (reference sequence). The CDR3 DNA reads TGTGCCAGCAGCGGGGGGATTTCGACTAGCACAGATACGCAGTATTTT. Residues: CASSGGISTSTDTQYF.

V and J are TRBV5-8 and TRBJ2-1, with D possibly TRBD1 on 6 matching bases. This CDR3 contains 17 residues. The germline gives CDR1 SGHTS, CDR2 YDEGEE. Trimming removed 1 base at V and 0 bases at J, with 14 bases between. CDR3 loop: CASSLLQGSVSYNEQFF. The CDR3 DNA reads as TGTGCCAGCAGCTTGCTCCAGGGGTCCGTCTCCTACAATGAGCAGTTCTTC.

V usage is TRBV18 and J usage is TRBJ1-4, with a possible D match to TRBD1 (5 bases). Trimming pared 3 bases from V and 1 base from J, leaving 12 bases between. Germline V CDR1 and CDR2: KGHSH, LQKENI. The CDR3 is 16 residues long. CDR3 nucleotides: TGTGCCAGCTCACCGATCAGGGTGCGAACTAATGAAAAACTGTTTTTT. The encoded protein is CASSPIRVRTNEKLFF.

The rearrangement uses TRBV2 and TRBJ1-4, with TRBD1 matching over 7 bases. Germline lookup yields CDR1 SNHLY and CDR2 FYNNEI. The CDR3 covers 14 residues. V trimming: 7 bases; J trimming: 5 bases; junction bases outside the gene matches: 7. CDR3 residues: CASMAGQTNEKLFF. The CDR3 nucleotides are TGTGCCAGCATGGCGGGACAGACAAATGAAAAACTGTTTTTT.

This clone has more than one count but fewer than ten. The chain combines TRBV5-1 with TRBJ2-2; TRBD2 is a possible D gene (5 bases). Germline CDR1 reads SGHRS; CDR2 reads YFSETQ. The CDR3 is made up of 16 amino acids. Trimming removed 3 bases at V and 4 bases at J, with 16 bases between. CDR3 loop: CASSSIGSMSTGELFF. The CDR3 DNA is TGCGCCAGCAGCTCAATAGGGAGTATGAGCACCGGGGAGCTGTTTTTT.

The chain combines TRBV11-3 with TRBJ1-2, with 10 bases aligning to TRBD1. This CDR3 is built from 14 residues. V lost 5 bases to trimming and J lost 8 bases; unmatched junction nucleotides: 8. The germline V gene has CDR1 SGHNT and CDR2 YENEEA. The CDR3 DNA reads as TGTGCCAGCAGCACCAGACAGGGGGCAAACGGCTACACCTTC. Translation: CASSTRQGANGYTF.

The chain links TRBV7-9 to TRBJ2-3, with 8 bases that match TRBD2. CDR1 is SEHNR, CDR2 FQNEAQ, per germline (reference sequence). The V gene end was trimmed by 1 base and the J gene end by 1 base; junction bases not matched to a gene: 1. The CDR3 has 15 residues. CDR3 sequence reads: CASSLGRGGTDTQYF. CDR3 sequence (DNA): TGTGCCAGCAGCTTAGGGCGGGGGGGCACAGATACGCAGTATTTT.